Given below is one T cell receptor (beta chain) in context. What it binds is not known. The sample originates from a study of T-cell memory formation after mild COVID-19. In the study overall: There were largely donor-specific TCR clusters.

Study-wide findings and caveats: Largely, contracting CD4+ clones fell within CM and EM, and contracting CD8+ clones within EMRA. Whether second-wave clones peaking at day 37 were SARS-CoV-2 specific went unconfirmed. Clones that got smaller from day 15 to 85 had even CD4/CD8, while clones growing later tipped toward CD4+.

TCRdb reanalysed the 5' RACE reads using MiXCR and keeps one entry per CDR3 protein. This table holds fewer than 95,000 distinct CDR3 sequences, over 13% found once. The specimen was PBMCs or a T cell subset sorted from them (not recorded which). This TCR was sampled from a man between 18 and 29 years old who had mild COVID-19 (a few samples of this study predate the infection). Cell type and time point are not known.

CDR3 region: CASSQESAVYGYTF. CDR3 nucleotides: TGTGCCAGCAGCCAAGAATCGGCAGTTTATGGCTACACCTTC. The chain uses TRBV14 and TRBJ1-2; D is unclear. This CDR3 is built from 14 residues. Germline-derived CDR1 and CDR2 are SGHDN and FVKESK. Between the trimmed V and J ends, which lost 0 bases and 5 bases, there was a span of 10 bases.